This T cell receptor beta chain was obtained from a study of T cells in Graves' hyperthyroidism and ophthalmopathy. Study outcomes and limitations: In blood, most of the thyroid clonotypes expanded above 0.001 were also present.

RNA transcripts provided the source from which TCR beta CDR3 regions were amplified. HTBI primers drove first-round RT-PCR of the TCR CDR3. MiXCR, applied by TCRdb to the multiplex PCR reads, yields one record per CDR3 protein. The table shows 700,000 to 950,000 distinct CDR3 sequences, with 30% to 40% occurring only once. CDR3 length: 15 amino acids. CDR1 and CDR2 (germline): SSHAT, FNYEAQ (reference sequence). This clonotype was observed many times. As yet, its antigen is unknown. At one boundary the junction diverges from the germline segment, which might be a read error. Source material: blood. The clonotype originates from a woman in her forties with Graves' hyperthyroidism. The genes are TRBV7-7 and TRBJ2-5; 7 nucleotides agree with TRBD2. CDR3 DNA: TGTGCTAGCAGCTTAGGGGCGGGAGTGGAAGAGACCCAGTACTTC. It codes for CASSLGAGVEETQYF.